What follows is one TCR beta chain and its context. The antigen this receptor binds is unknown. No clone much larger than this one lies a single base away; base qualities are absent. The data originate from a study of T-cell reconstitution after alpha-beta-depleted transplantation in children (dated by TCRdb to about 2016). With regard to the full study: T-cell immune reconstitution after TCRalphabeta/CD19-depleted allogeneic hematopoietic cell transplantation in children was quantitatively tracked in the study by means of TCR repertoire profiling. Broad study findings and their caveats: Hyperexpanded clone frequencies declined over subsequent months; after one year, T-cell counts and TCRbeta diversity were mostly attributed to newly produced T cells. The apparently early alphabetaT-cell count recovery about two months after transplant was reportedly dependent on only several hundred rapidly expanded clones derived from non-depleted graft cells. In some patients, high TCRbeta diversity at day 60 was attributed to recipient T cells and intrathymic progenitors that had survived conditioning.

The treatment or condition label for this specimen denotes: allogeneic hematopoietic cell transplantation with graft depleted of TCRalphabeta T cells and CD19 B cells. Transplant recipients were children who received TCRalphabeta/CD19-depleted allogeneic hematopoietic cell grafts. Here V drops 5 bases and J drops 4 bases, and the junction holds 8 bases not matched to any gene. The CDR3 runs 15 residues from the cysteine to the phenylalanine. Only CDR3 DNA remains: 45 bases, in frame from the first base. From a lookup of the germline V gene (reference sequence), CDR1 and CDR2 are DFQATT and SNEGSKA. Library preparation employed PCR. Instrument on record: Illumina HiSeq 2500. To normalize quantification of the TCRbeta repertoire, the TCR libraries were built with molecular barcoding that relied on unique molecular identifiers. The public reads were reanalyzed by TCRdb: fastp trimming at Q25, MiXCR alignment, in-frame beta chains only. Every CDR3 protein is listed once, alongside the most common genes and DNA of its rows. The sample table contains around 500,000 distinct CDR3 sequences; only one count was recorded for more than 20% of them. The ten largest clones take up 13% to 15% of the sample.

This clonotype originated in a boy in the first two years of life who had a stem cell transplant for acute myeloid leukemia, so the T cells may come from the graft donor. The chain is assembled from TRBV20-1 and TRBJ2-1; TRBD2 fits 10 bases in the junction. Sequencing was performed on PBMCs, mostly from graft donor cells, taken 360 days after TCRalphabeta/CD19-depleted stem cell transplant. In nucleotides, the sequence is TGCAGTGCTGAAATCGGGACTAGCGAATACAATGAGCAGTTCTTC. It codes for CSAEIGTSEYNEQFF.